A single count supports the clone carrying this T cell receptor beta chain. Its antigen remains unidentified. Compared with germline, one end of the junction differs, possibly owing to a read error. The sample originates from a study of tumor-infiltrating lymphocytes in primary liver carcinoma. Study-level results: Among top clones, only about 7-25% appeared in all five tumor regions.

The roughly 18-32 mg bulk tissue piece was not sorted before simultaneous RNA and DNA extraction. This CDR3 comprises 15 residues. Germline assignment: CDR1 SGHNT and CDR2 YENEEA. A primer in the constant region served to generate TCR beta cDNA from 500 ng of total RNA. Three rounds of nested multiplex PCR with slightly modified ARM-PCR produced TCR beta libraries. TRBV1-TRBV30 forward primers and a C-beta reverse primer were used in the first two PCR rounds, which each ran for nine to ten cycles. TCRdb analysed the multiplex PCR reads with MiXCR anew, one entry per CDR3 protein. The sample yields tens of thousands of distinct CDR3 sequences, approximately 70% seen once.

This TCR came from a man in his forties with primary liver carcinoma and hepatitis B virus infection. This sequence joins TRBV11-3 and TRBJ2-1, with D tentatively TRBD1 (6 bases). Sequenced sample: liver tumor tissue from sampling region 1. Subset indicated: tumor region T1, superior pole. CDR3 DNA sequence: TGTGTCAGCAGCCCAGGGGTGGGGGCCTACAATGAACAGTTCTTC. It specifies CVSSPGVGAYNEQFF.